This TCR beta chain was sequenced for a study of CD8 T cells in ankylosing spondylitis. V was pared by 4 bases and J by 0 bases, with 7 bases between. Germline V gene lookup returns CDR1 SGHVS and CDR2 FNYEAQ. CDR3 length: 14 residues. Study-level points and caveats: One TCR beta motif, made up of fewer than 10 highly homologous variants, appeared characteristic of ankylosing spondylitis blood. Clones tied to disease were said to be significantly enriched in matched ankylosing spondylitis synovial fluid.

Each TCR beta library was made by quantitative 5'-RACE that incorporated molecular barcodes. One entry per CDR3 protein, called by TCRdb with MiXCR from the 5' RACE reads. Found here are some 63,000 distinct CDR3 sequences, 6.2% of them singletons; the top ten hold about 5%. This clonotype was observed a few times. Antigen: not known. The chain couples TRBV7-6 to TRBJ2-1; no firm D call. The sequenced sample consisted of synovial fluid, either unsorted or a sorted T cell fraction (not recorded which). This clonotype was obtained from a male donor with ankylosing spondylitis. The CDR3 region has the DNA TGTGCCAGCAGCTCCCCCAGCTCCTACAATGAGCAGTTCTTC. This codes for CASSSPSSYNEQFF.